A single TCR beta chain is shown here with its context. The antigen remains unidentified. The record originates from a study of T cell responses to AZD1222 COVID-19 vaccine. This CDR3 is built from 18 residues. The germline CDR1 and CDR2 sequences are MGHRA and YSYEKL. The J segment lost 4 bases and the V segment lost 4 bases, leaving 16 bases of the junction unmatched. The table came from immunoSEQ multiplex PCR; TCRdb's copy has only in-frame clones and leaves some out. Of about 200,000 clones in the sample, roughly nine tenths were seen once. Study-level points and caveats: Nearly half of spike-specific TCRs reportedly go after variant regions that carry no mutations.

Sample: peripheral blood, taken 28 days after the second AZD1222 dose. The TCR sequence derives from an adult who received the AZD1222 COVID-19 vaccine. The chain recombines TRBV4-1 with TRBJ2-3, with 8 bases fitting TRBD2. The CDR3 region has the DNA TGCGCCAGCAGCCGACTTCCCGGGAGCGGGAGAGCCCCAGATACGCAGTATTTT. This translates into CASSRLPGSGRAPDTQYF.